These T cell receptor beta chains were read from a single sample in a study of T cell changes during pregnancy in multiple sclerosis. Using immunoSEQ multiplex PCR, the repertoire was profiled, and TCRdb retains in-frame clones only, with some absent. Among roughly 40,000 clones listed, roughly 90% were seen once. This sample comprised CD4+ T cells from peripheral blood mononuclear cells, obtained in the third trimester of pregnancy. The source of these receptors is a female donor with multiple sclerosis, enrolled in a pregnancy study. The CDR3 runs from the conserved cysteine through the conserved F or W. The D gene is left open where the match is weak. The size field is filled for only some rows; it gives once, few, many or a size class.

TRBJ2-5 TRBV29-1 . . CSVAGVFQETQYF TGCAGCGTGGCGGGCGTTTTCCAAGAGACCCAGTACTTC
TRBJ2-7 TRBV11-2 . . CASSPRTAGSYEQYF TGTGCCAGCAGCCCCCGGACAGCCGGCTCCTACGAGCAGTACTTC
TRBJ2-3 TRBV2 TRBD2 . CASSVTSGQNTQYF TGTGCCAGCAGTGTTACTAGCGGCCAAAATACGCAGTATTTT
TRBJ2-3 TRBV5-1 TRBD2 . CASSWGLAVQDTQYF TGCGCCAGCAGCTGGGGACTAGCGGTACAAGATACGCAGTATTTT
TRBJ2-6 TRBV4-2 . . CASSYLPGGGGANVLTF TGTGCCAGCAGCTACCTTCCCGGGGGAGGTGGGGCCAACGTCCTGACTTTC
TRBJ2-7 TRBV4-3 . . CASSQDLWNRKYF TGCGCCAGCAGCCAAGATCTATGGAACAGGAAGTACTTC
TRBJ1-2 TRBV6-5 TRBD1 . CASSYSGQVLNYGYTF TGTGCCAGCAGTTACTCGGGACAGGTCCTTAACTATGGCTACACCTTC
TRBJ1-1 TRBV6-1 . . CASRWTVNTEAFF TGTGCCAGCAGATGGACAGTGAACACTGAAGCTTTCTTT
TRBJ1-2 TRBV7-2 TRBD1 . CASSLAAGGSDGYTF TGTGCCAGCAGCTTAGCGGCAGGGGGCTCAGATGGCTACACCTTC
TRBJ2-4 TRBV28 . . CASSGTGVAKNIQYF TGTGCCAGCAGTGGAACAGGAGTAGCCAAAAACATTCAGTACTTC
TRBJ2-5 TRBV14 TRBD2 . CASSQDTPPGLADKETQYF TGTGCCAGCAGCCAAGATACCCCACCGGGACTAGCGGACAAAGAGACCCAGTACTTC
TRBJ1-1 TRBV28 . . CASSLGQGRSAFF TGTGCCAGCAGCCTTGGGCAGGGTAGGTCAGCTTTCTTT
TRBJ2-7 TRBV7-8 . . CASSVMMTGRSREQYF TGTGCCAGCAGCGTCATGATGACAGGACGCTCGCGGGAGCAGTACTTC
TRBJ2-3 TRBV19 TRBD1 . CASSTQPGQGGADTQYF TGTGCCAGTAGTACCCAACCGGGACAGGGTGGCGCAGATACGCAGTATTTT
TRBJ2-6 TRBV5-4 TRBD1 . CASSLGTGGSGANVLTF TGTGCCAGCAGCTTAGGGACAGGGGGCTCTGGGGCCAACGTCCTGACTTTC
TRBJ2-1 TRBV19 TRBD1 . CASSGDRGLFF TGTGCCAGTAGTGGAGACAGGGGCCTCTTCTTC
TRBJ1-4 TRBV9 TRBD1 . CASSVGRTGPTTNEKLFF TGTGCCAGCAGCGTAGGAAGGACAGGGCCTACAACTAATGAAAAACTGTTTTTT
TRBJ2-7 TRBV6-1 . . CAVSIGLGYEQYF TGTGCCGTATCTATTGGCCTAGGCTACGAGCAGTACTTC
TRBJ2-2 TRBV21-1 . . CASSKVQAIITSNTGELFF TGTGCCAGCAGCAAAGTCCAGGCGATAATAACATCGAACACCGGGGAGCTGTTTTTT
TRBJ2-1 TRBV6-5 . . CASSFSTRYRGEQFF TGTGCCAGCAGTTTTTCGACCCGTTACCGAGGAGAGCAGTTCTTC
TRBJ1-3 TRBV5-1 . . CASSFAASGNTIYF TGCGCCAGCAGCTTTGCAGCGTCCGGAAACACCATATATTTT
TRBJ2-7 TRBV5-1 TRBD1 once CASSSPGGRDHEQYF TGCGCCAGCAGCTCTCCAGGGGGAAGGGACCACGAGCAGTACTTC